Given below is one T cell receptor beta chain in context. These data come from a study of control samples from healthy donors and cancer patients. TCRdb's copy holds only in-frame clones and misses some; the assay was immunoSEQ multiplex PCR. The sample consists of about 100,000 clones, about 92% of them appearing once. The TCR comes from a young woman in good health. Specimen: blood.

The CDR3 loop is CASSLGTLENQPQHF. CDR3 nucleotide sequence: TGTGCCAGCTCACTGGGGACGTTGGAAAATCAGCCCCAGCATTTT. This chain uses TRBV18 with TRBJ1-5, with a weak D call TRBD1 (5 bases). CDR3 size: 15 residues. V gave up 4 bases and J gave up 4 bases, with 14 bases separating them. Per germline, CDR1 KGHSH and CDR2 LQKENI. The variable domain in full, with the rest retrieved from reference TRBV18 and TRBJ1-5, is NAGVMQNPRHLVRRRGQEARLRCSPMKGHSHVYWYRQLPEEGLKFMVYLQKENIIDESGMPKERFSAEFPKEGPSILRIQQVVRGDSAAYFCASSLGTLENQPQHFGDGTRLSIL.